A few counts support the clone carrying this T cell receptor beta chain. Its antigen is unknown. Per germline, CDR1 SGHDT and CDR2 YYEEEE. The V gene lost 6 bases and the J gene lost 1 base, with 10 bases spanning the gap. The CDR3 has 13 amino acids. The data are from a study of T cells after yellow fever vaccination. Study results and limitations: Clones that expanded after primary vaccination mostly reappeared after the booster (roughly 96% CD4, 70% to 90% CD8). In FACS-sorted repertoires, abundant clonotypes from the bulk population could appear as contaminants.

TCRdb fed the 5' RACE reads into MiXCR, producing one record per CDR3 protein. The repertoire consists of hundreds of thousands of distinct CDR3 sequences, with approximately 18% occurring once and the leading ten covering around 17%. This chain links TRBV5-6 with TRBJ1-1; D call uncertain. This clonotype was sampled from a man aged 18 to 30 who received the YFV17D yellow fever vaccine. The sequenced sample was PBMCs, obtained before the yellow fever booster vaccination. CDR3 bases: TGTGCCAGCACCTCCAATTGGAACACTGAAGCTTTCTTT. Its translation: CASTSNWNTEAFF. Together with reference TRBV5-6 and TRBJ1-1, the CDR3 gives the full variable domain: DAGVTQSPTHLIKTRGQQVTLRCSPKSGHDTVSWYQQALGQGPQFIFQYYEEEERQRGNFPDRFSGHQFPNYSSELNVNALLLGDSALYLCASTSNWNTEAFFGQGTRLTVV.